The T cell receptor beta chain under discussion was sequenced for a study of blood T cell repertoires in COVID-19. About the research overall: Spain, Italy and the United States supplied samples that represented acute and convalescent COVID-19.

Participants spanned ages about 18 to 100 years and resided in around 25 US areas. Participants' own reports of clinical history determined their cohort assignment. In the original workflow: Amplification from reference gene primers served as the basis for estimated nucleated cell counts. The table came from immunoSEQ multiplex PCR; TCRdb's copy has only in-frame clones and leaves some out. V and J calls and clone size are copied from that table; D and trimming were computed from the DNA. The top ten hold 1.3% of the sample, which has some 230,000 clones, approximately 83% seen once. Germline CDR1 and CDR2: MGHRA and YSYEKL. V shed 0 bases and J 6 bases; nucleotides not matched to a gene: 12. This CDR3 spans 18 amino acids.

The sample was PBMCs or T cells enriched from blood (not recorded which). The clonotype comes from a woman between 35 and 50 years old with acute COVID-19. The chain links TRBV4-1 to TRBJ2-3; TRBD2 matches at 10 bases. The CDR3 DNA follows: TGCGCCAGCAGCCAAGAGATGGCTAGCGGGAGCCGGTGGGATACGCAGTATTTT. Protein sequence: CASSQEMASGSRWDTQYF.